In this sample, the clone carrying this TCR beta chain turned up a few times. TCRdb used MiXCR to reprocess the 5' RACE reads, holding one entry per CDR3 protein. The sample shows 350,000 to 450,000 distinct CDR3 sequences, less than 20% of them seen only once. This entry belongs to a study of identical twins. The CDR3 sequence is 13 residues long. The germline V gene has CDR1 SGHRS and CDR2 YFSETQ. After removal of 4 bases from V and 9 bases from J, the junction contained 7 bases not matched to a gene. V and J are TRBV5-1 and TRBJ2-1; TRBD2 agrees at 7 bases. Sequenced input: naive T cells sorted from blood. This TCR derives from a man aged 50-59 years in good health. The chain's CDR3 is CASSPTRTSEQFF. The CDR3 coding sequence is TGCGCCAGCAGCCCCACCCGGACTAGTGAGCAGTTCTTC.